One and the same sample provided the 28 T cell receptor beta chains below, sequenced in a study of shared clonotypes between healthy human individuals (dated by TCRdb to 2018 to 2021). The receptor library was made with the immunoSEQ multiplex PCR assay. Not all clones reach the TCRdb copy of this immuneACCESS table, which keeps in-frame sequences only. Checked studies attribute under half of the gap to unresolved V genes and leave the rest unexplained. This sample lists roughly 500,000 clones; 95% to 97% were detected once. The top ten hold 0.06% of the sample. The sequenced material came from naive CD4+ T cells sorted from blood. In the paper's terms, the cell subset or site label means: CD45RA+ positively selected. These receptors originate from a woman in her 30s in good health.

The sample holds a few counts of this clone. The chain uses TRBV7-9 and TRBJ1-2, with 7 nucleotides matching TRBD1. Unmatched junction bases numbered 9, after V lost 5 bases and J lost 6 bases. Per germline, CDR1 SEHNR and CDR2 FQNEAQ (reference sequence). CDR3 length: 14 amino acids. The CDR3 DNA follows: TGTGCCAGCAGCCCGACGACAGGGAAGGATGGCTACACCTTC. Translated, it gives CASSPTTGKDGYTF.

This chain joins TRBV5-4 and TRBJ2-3; the D gene is possibly TRBD1 (5 bases). The CDR3 runs to 14 residues. The V gene lost 2 bases and the J gene lost 4 bases, with 11 bases spanning the gap. In germline, CDR1 is SGHNT, CDR2 YYREEE (reference sequence). The DNA of the CDR3 is TGTGCCAGCAGCTTCGTAACGACAGCAGATACGCAGTATTTT. Its translation is CASSFVTTADTQYF.

This clone was recorded only once. This rearrangement joins TRBV18 to TRBJ2-7, with 7 positions matching TRBD2. The germline V gene encodes CDR1 KGHSH and CDR2 LQKENI. Germline trimming cut 3 bases from V and 4 bases from J; bases unmatched to any gene: 12. The CDR3 length is 16 residues. CDR3 sequence reads: CASSPPGLGNLYEQYF. DNA of the CDR3: TGTGCCAGCTCACCTCCCGGACTAGGGAACCTTTACGAGCAGTACTTC.

The CDR3 region is CASSQPTKGTSGGNIQYF. Written as DNA, the CDR3 is TGCGCCAGCAGCCAACCGACCAAAGGGACGTCCGGGGGGAACATTCAGTACTTC. The chain employs TRBV5-2 and TRBJ2-4; no check of the table's D call, TRBD2, against the DNA was made. TRBV5-2 is labeled a pseudogene. This CDR3 is 18 amino acids long.

The chain is built from TRBV10-2 and TRBJ2-7; maybe TRBD2 (5 bases). This CDR3 is built from 15 residues. CDR1 is WSHSY, CDR2 SAAADI, per germline. V lost 5 bases to trimming and J lost 6 bases, with 20 bases between them. The CDR3: CASSLARVNVGEQYF. The DNA of the CDR3 is TGCGCCAGCAGTCTAGCACGGGTTAATGTCGGCGAGCAGTACTTC.

Points on this clone: Other nucleotide sequences in the sample specify the same CDR3. V gene TRBV5-1 combines with J gene TRBJ2-3; D remains ambiguous. The V end lost 0 bases, the J end lost 0 bases, and 2 bases lay between the germline ends. Germline loops: CDR1 SGHRS, CDR2 YFSETQ. The CDR3 spans 13 residues. The CDR3 sequence is CASSLGSTDTQYF. The CDR3 coding sequence is TGCGCCAGCAGCTTGGGGAGCACAGATACGCAGTATTTT.

The chain links TRBV6-5 to TRBJ2-2; D might be TRBD1 (5 bases). CDR1 is MNHEY and CDR2 is SVGAGI in the germline V gene. CDR3 length equals 15 residues. Deletions cut 0 bases from V and 2 bases from J, with 7 bases between. CDR3 sequence (DNA): TGTGCCAGCAGTTACTCAGGGGTCAACACCGGGGAGCTGTTTTTT. Protein product: CASSYSGVNTGELFF.

The CDR3 protein is CASSFPSGVNNEQFF. The CDR3 region has the DNA TGTGCCAGCAGCTTCCCTAGCGGCGTAAACAATGAGCAGTTCTTC. The genes are TRBV5-4 and TRBJ2-1; 7 positions agree with TRBD2. The CDR3 loop spans 15 amino acids. Germline CDR1 reads SGHNT; CDR2 reads YYREEE (reference sequence). V was clipped by 2 bases and J by 5 bases; unmatched bases: 7.

The chain is built from TRBV2 and TRBJ2-1; tentatively, D is TRBD2 (5 bases). The V end was cut by 2 bases, the J end by 6 bases, with 8 bases between. The CDR3 sequence is 13 residues long. Germline V gives CDR1 SNHLY, CDR2 FYNNEI. This chain's CDR3 is CASSEPGINEQFF. CDR3 nucleotide sequence: TGTGCCAGCAGTGAACCGGGAATCAATGAGCAGTTCTTC.

The chain links TRBV15 to TRBJ1-5; possible D gene TRBD1, 5 bases. V dropped 3 bases and J dropped 1 base, with 10 bases sitting between them. Germline loops: CDR1 LNHNV, CDR2 YYDKDF (reference sequence). This CDR3 spans 15 amino acids. As DNA, the CDR3 is TGTGCCACCAGCAGTCAGGGTTGGAGCAATCAGCCCCAGCATTTT. Its protein product is CATSSQGWSNQPQHF.

This sequence joins TRBV11-2 and TRBJ2-3; 12 nucleotides agree with TRBD1. V gave up 0 bases and J gave up 3 bases; unmatched junction bases: 10. The CDR3 has 19 residues. Per the germline V gene, CDR1 is SGHAT and CDR2 is FQNNGV. CDR3 DNA: TGTGCCAGCAGCTTAGACACTTTGTGGGGACAGGGGGCGACAGATACGCAGTATTTT. Its translation is CASSLDTLWGQGATDTQYF.

This chain joins TRBV19 and TRBJ2-5; tentatively, D is TRBD1 (6 bases). CDR3 length: 14 residues. Germline lookup yields CDR1 LNHDA and CDR2 SQIVND (reference sequence). V lost 5 bases, J lost 2 bases, and 12 bases lay in between. The CDR3 reads CASSVDQGQETQYF. CDR3 coding DNA: TGTGCCAGTAGTGTTGATCAGGGGCAAGAGACCCAGTACTTC.

The genes are TRBV4-2 and TRBJ2-3; D possibly corresponds to TRBD2 (6 bases). The CDR3 consists of 19 residues. Trimming shortened V by 4 bases and J by 0 bases, and 23 bases separated the two germline ends. Germline V gene lookup returns CDR1 LGHNA and CDR2 YNFKEQ. The CDR3, as DNA: TGTGCCAGCAGCCGAATGGAGGTTATTGGCGGGGCTAGCACAGATACGCAGTATTTT. It translates to CASSRMEVIGGASTDTQYF.

Turning to this clone: Distinct nucleotide sequences in the sample also encode this CDR3. The genes are TRBV11-2 and TRBJ1-1, with 7 bases lining up with TRBD1. The junction had 4 bases not matched to a gene; V was cut back by 3 bases and J by 0 bases. CDR1 SGHAT and CDR2 FQNNGV come from the germline V gene. This CDR3 spans 15 amino acids. The CDR3 loop reads CASSLATGVNTEAFF. The CDR3 nucleotides are TGTGCCAGCAGCTTGGCAACAGGGGTGAACACTGAAGCTTTCTTT.

The genes are TRBV4-3 and TRBJ2-7; TRBD1 might be the D (6 bases). Germline lookup yields CDR1 LGHNA and CDR2 YSLEER. The CDR3 consists of 15 residues. V was cut by 0 bases and J by 6 bases, with 15 bases left in between. The CDR3 protein is CASSQEGQGKSEQYF. DNA for the CDR3: TGCGCCAGCAGCCAAGAAGGGCAGGGGAAGAGCGAGCAGTACTTC.

The J gene is TRBJ1-1, the V gene TRBV27, with D unresolved. Trimming shortened V by 0 bases and J by 6 bases, and 14 bases separated the two germline ends. The CDR3 has 15 residues. From germline, CDR1 is MNHEY and CDR2 SMNVEV (reference sequence). The CDR3 DNA sequence: TGTGCCAGCAGTTTATCGAGAGGGCGGTTGGCTGAAGCTTTCTTT. Its translation is CASSLSRGRLAEAFF.

The chain is built from TRBV5-1 and TRBJ2-2; 7 bases agree with TRBD2. Germline lookup yields CDR1 SGHRS and CDR2 YFSETQ. There are 15 residues in the CDR3. Trimming took 3 bases from V and 1 from J; bases not matched to a gene: 3. CDR3 protein: CASSSTSQNTGELFF. Here the CDR3 DNA reads TGCGCCAGCAGCTCGACTAGCCAGAACACCGGGGAGCTGTTTTTT.

The V and J genes are TRBV4-1 and TRBJ1-1, with D tentatively TRBD1 (5 bases). CDR1 is MGHRA, CDR2 YSYEKL, per germline. The CDR3 loop spans 17 amino acids. V lost 4 bases to trimming and J lost 6 bases, with 24 bases between them. Written as DNA, the CDR3 is TGCGCCAGCAGCCCGGAGGGGACGGTGGGGAGGGGAGCTGAAGCTTTCTTT. This encodes CASSPEGTVGRGAEAFF.

The chain is built from TRBV27 and TRBJ1-2; the match to TRBD1 covers 10 bases. Germline CDR1 is MNHEY and CDR2 is SMNVEV (reference sequence). V trimming: 6 bases; J trimming: 8 bases; junction bases outside the gene matches: 6. CDR3 length equals 13 residues. The CDR3 region is CASRRTGGHGYTF. CDR3 in DNA: TGTGCCAGCAGGCGGACAGGGGGGCACGGCTACACCTTC.

The J gene is TRBJ1-2, the V gene TRBV19; no clear D. V dropped 6 bases and J dropped 0 bases, with 5 bases sitting between them. This CDR3 region has 12 residues. Germline CDR1 and CDR2: LNHDA and SQIVND (reference sequence). This CDR3 reads CASRSSNYGYTF. CDR3 coding DNA: TGTGCCAGTAGAAGCTCTAACTATGGCTACACCTTC.

V usage is TRBV11-2 and J usage is TRBJ1-1, with a possible D match to TRBD1 (5 bases). This CDR3 spans 13 amino acids. Looked up from germline, CDR1 is SGHAT and CDR2 is FQNNGV. Trimming shortened V by 2 bases and J by 8 bases, and 12 bases separated the two germline ends. The CDR3 DNA sequence: TGTGCCAGCAGCTTAACCCAGGGCACCGAAGCTTTCTTT. It specifies CASSLTQGTEAFF. Full variable domain (rest looked up from reference TRBV11-2 and TRBJ1-1): EAGVAQSPRYKIIEKRQSVAFWCNPISGHATLYWYQQILGQGPKLLIQFQNNGVVDDSQLPKDRFSAERLKGVDSTLKIQPAKLEDSAVYLCASSLTQGTEAFFGQGTRLTVV.

This chain joins TRBV7-3 and TRBJ2-2; a weak D match, TRBD1 (6 bases). CDR1 and CDR2 (germline): SGHTA, FQGTGA. CDR3 size: 16 residues. V was trimmed by 6 bases and J by 2 bases, leaving 16 bases between them. The DNA of the CDR3 is TGTGCCAGCAGTCTCTGGGGGCAATTAAACACCGGGGAGCTGTTTTTT. The encoded protein is CASSLWGQLNTGELFF. The variable domain in full, completed from reference TRBV7-3 and TRBJ2-2, reads GAGVSQTPSNKVTEKGKYVELRCDPISGHTALYWYRQSLGQGPEFLIYFQGTGAADDSGLPNDRFFAVRPEGSVSTLKIQRTERGDSAVYLCASSLWGQLNTGELFFGEGSRLTVL.

J is TRBJ1-2 and V is TRBV19, with unresolved D. The CDR3 covers 11 residues. The germline V and J ends were trimmed by 6 bases and 8 bases, with 10 bases remaining between them. Looked up from germline, CDR1 is LNHDA and CDR2 is SQIVND (reference sequence). CDR3 nucleotides: TGTGCCAGTAGGGTTGGGCGAGGCTACACCTTC. It is translated as CASRVGRGYTF.

The chain combines TRBV11-2 with TRBJ2-1; 7 bases are a match to TRBD2. Unmatched junction bases numbered 12, after V lost 5 bases and J lost 8 bases. This CDR3 contains 15 residues. Germline V gene data show CDR1 as SGHAT and CDR2 as FQNNGV. CDR3 residues: CASSHSAGPDYEQFF. The CDR3 coding sequence is TGTGCCAGCAGCCACTCAGCGGGACCTGACTATGAGCAGTTCTTC.

In its sample, this clone was seen once. The chain couples TRBV6-6 to TRBJ2-7; weak D call: TRBD2 (6 bases). Germline V gives CDR1 MNHNY, CDR2 SVGAGI (reference sequence). Trimming cost V 0 bases and J 2 bases, with 11 bases left between them. The CDR3 sequence is 15 residues long. The CDR3 DNA reads TGTGCCAGCAGTTACTCGAGAGCGGGTCCCTACGAGCAGTACTTC. Translating it yields CASSYSRAGPYEQYF.

This rearrangement joins TRBV19 to TRBJ2-1; D is ambiguous. Trimming removed 4 bases at V and 0 bases at J, with 10 bases between. Germline V gives CDR1 LNHDA, CDR2 SQIVND (reference sequence). The CDR3 extends over 15 amino acids. The CDR3 DNA follows: TGTGCCAGTAGTAATGCCGTGAGCTCCTACAATGAGCAGTTCTTC. Amino acids: CASSNAVSSYNEQFF.

The chain employs TRBV11-2 and TRBJ2-1; tentative D call: TRBD2 (6 bases). Trimming took off 5 bases at V and 1 base at J, with 12 bases between the two ends. Per the germline V gene, CDR1 is SGHAT and CDR2 is FQNNGV. The CDR3 length is 15 residues. The CDR3 here is CASSLDGGSYNEQFF. CDR3 nucleotide sequence: TGTGCCAGCAGCCTGGACGGGGGATCCTACAATGAGCAGTTCTTC.

This clone was seen once. The chain couples TRBV10-1 to TRBJ2-4; D not certain. There are 14 residues in the CDR3. Per germline, CDR1 WNHNN and CDR2 SYGVQD (reference sequence). V lost 11 bases to trimming and J lost 8 bases, with 22 bases between them. This chain's CDR3 is CAAEAPGLVDIQYF. In DNA, the CDR3 is TGCGCCGCCGAAGCCCCGGGCTTGGTAGACATTCAGTACTTC.